This TCR beta chain emerged from a study of OX40 agonist ivuxolimab in advanced cancers. Context from the whole study: The costimulatory receptor OX40 (CD134) was targeted by ivuxolimab, a fully human IgG2 agonistic monoclonal antibody. Intravenous ivuxolimab was administered to patients every 2 weeks at six dose levels: 0.01, 0.1, 0.3, 1.5, 3 and 10 mg/kg. Of the approximately 50 patients in dose escalation, about 20 had hepatocellular carcinoma, some 15 had melanoma, 9 had renal cell carcinoma and 9 had head and neck cancer. In the dose-escalation cohort, 82.7% of patients were male, and the mean age was about 55 years, with a range of about 20 to 90. Patients were allowed to have had prior anti-PD-1, anti-PD-L1 or anti-CTLA-4 therapy, and 30% to 40% of the dose-escalation patients had been treated with checkpoint inhibitors. Three dose-escalation patients achieved partial responses, one with hepatocellular carcinoma and two with cutaneous melanoma. The purpose of peripheral TCRbeta sequencing was to test whether ivuxolimab changed TCR sequence diversity and led to clonal T-cell expansion. The paper describes the monotherapy dose-escalation part (N ≈ 52 patients) of the phase I trial of ivuxolimab.

Sequences SGHRS (CDR1) and YFSETQ (CDR2) are obtained from the germline V gene. At the junction V is shortened by 5 bases and J by 0 bases, with 11 bases in between. There are 14 amino acids in the CDR3, from cysteine to phenylalanine inclusive. The sequence is cut down to CDR3 DNA, 42 bases in frame from base 1. Broad study findings and their caveats: Low levels of normalized T-cell clonal expansion were also seen in some patients who did not respond. Which antigens the clonally expanded peripheral T cells were specific for was not determined. At doses from 0.1 to 3.0 mg/kg, clonal expansion was seen in both CD4+ and CD8+ blood T cells between baseline and week 6. After ivuxolimab, more expanded clones were found on average in CD8+ T cells than in CD4+ T cells. In the 0.1-3.0 mg/kg groups, partial responders had among the lowest normalized peripheral clonal expansion, particularly in CD8+ T cells.

On this clone itself: This receptor's antigen is unknown. No base qualities exist here, and no much larger clone lies one base off it.

The trial excluded patients who had a history of autoimmune disease or who were on systemic immunosuppression. Peripheral blood for TCR sequencing was drawn from every dose cohort at baseline, at cycle 4 day 1 and at cycle 7 day 1. Samples were obtained from an open-label, multicenter, first-in-human phase I dose-escalation trial of ivuxolimab. Adults with locally advanced or metastatic melanoma, renal cell carcinoma, hepatocellular carcinoma or head and neck squamous cell carcinoma were enrolled in the trial. Before TCR sequencing, CD4+ and CD8+ T cells were separately sorted from peripheral blood. Genomic DNA was extracted from sorted cells for sequencing of the TCRbeta CDR3 region. The immunoSEQ Assay was used for sequencing of TCRbeta CDR3 regions. TCRdb's version of the immuneACCESS table is confined to in-frame rearrangements and falls short of the full clone set. An unresolved V gene accounts for under half of the shortfall where checked; the remainder is of unknown origin. This sample holds 65,000 to 90,000 clones; around nine tenths were observed only once. The ten largest clones capture 0.55% to 0.7% of the sample.

This specimen was CD4+ or CD8+ T cells sorted from blood, taken in a trial of the OX40 agonist ivuxolimab. The rearranged segments are TRBV5-1 and TRBJ1-1, with the D gene too uncertain to name. The TCR sequence derives from an adult with an advanced solid tumor such as melanoma, head and neck, liver or kidney cancer. The encoded CDR3 is CASRAAAMNTEAFF. The DNA sequence follows: TGCGCCAGCAGGGCAGCCGCCATGAACACTGAAGCTTTCTTT. The reference TRBV5-1 and TRBJ1-1 proteins fill in what lies around the CDR3, so the full variable domain reads KAGVTQTPRYLIKTRGQQVTLSCSPISGHRSVSWYQQTPGQGLQFLFEYFSETQRNKGNFPGRFSGRQFSNSRSEMNVSTLELGDSALYLCASRAAAMNTEAFFGQGTRLTVV.